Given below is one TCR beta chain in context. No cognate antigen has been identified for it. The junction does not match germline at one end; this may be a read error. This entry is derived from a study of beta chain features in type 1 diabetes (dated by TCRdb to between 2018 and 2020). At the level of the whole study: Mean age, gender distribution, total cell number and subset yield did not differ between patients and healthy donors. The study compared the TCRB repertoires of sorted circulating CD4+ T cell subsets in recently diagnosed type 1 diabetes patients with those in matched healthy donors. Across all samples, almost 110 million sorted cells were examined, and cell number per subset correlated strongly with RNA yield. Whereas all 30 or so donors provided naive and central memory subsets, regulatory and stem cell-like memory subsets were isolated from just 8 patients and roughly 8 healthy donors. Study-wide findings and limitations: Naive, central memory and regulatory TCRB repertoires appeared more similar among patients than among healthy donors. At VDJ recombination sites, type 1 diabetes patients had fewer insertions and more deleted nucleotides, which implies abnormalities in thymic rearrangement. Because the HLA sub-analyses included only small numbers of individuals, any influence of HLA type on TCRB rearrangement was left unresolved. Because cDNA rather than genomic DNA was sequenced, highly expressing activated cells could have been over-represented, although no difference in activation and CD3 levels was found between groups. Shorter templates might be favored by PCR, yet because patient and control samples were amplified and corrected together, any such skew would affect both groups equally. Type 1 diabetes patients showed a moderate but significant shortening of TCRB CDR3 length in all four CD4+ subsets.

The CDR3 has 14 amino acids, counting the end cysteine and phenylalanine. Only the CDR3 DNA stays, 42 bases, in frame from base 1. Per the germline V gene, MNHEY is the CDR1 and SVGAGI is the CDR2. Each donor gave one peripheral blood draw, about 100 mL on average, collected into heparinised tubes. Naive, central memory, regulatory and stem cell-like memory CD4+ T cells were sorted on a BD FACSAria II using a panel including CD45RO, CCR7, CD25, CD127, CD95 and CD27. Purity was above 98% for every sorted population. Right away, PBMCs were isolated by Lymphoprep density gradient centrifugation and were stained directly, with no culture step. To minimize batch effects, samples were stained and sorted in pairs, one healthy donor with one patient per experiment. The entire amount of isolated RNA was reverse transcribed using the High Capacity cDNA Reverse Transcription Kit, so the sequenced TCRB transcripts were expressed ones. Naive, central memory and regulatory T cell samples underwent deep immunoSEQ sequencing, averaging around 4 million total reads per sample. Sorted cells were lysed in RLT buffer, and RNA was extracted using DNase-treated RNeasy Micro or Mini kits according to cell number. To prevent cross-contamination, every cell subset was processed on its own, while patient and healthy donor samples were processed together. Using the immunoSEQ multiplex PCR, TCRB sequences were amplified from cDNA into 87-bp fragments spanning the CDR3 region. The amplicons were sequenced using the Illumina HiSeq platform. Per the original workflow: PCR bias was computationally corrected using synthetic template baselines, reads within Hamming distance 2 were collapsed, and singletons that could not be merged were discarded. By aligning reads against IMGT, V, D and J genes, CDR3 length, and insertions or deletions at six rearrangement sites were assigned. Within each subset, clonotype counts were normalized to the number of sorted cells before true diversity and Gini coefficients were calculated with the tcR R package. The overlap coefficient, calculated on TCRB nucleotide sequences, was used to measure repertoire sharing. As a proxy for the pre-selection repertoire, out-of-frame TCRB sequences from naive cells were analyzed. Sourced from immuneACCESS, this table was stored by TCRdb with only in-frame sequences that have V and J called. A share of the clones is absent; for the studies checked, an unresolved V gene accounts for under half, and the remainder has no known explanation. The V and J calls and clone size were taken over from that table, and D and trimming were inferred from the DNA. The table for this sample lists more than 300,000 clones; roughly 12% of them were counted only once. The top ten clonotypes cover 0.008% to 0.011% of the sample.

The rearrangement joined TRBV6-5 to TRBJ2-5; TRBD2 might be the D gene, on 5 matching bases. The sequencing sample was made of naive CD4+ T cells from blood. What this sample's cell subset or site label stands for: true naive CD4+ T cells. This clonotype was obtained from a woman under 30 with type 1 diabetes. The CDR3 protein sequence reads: CASSLQRTQETQHF. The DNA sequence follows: TGTGCCAGCAGTTTGCAGCGGACCCAAGAGACCCAGCACTTC.